Shown below are 18 T cell receptor beta chains from a single sample sequenced in a study of blood T cell dynamics during melanoma immunotherapy. Profiled with immunoSEQ multiplex PCR; TCRdb holds only in-frame clones, not every one. The table lists 9,900 or so clones, 89% of them singletons. Time point described: pre-treatment baseline. The specimen was blood, collected from a patient treated with checkpoint blockade. Every receptor here comes from a human donor with melanoma.

The chain is built from TRBV6-5 and TRBJ1-5; possible D gene TRBD1, 5 bases. This CDR3 contains 13 residues. Germline V gene lookup returns CDR1 MNHEY and CDR2 SVGAGI. Trimming pared 3 bases from V and 7 bases from J, leaving 10 bases between. The CDR3 region is CASSYAGEQPQHF. DNA for the CDR3: TGTGCCAGCAGTTATGCGGGGGAACAGCCCCAGCATTTT.

The V gene is TRBV7-8, the J gene TRBJ1-1; no clear D gene. The ends were cut back, 1 base at V and 1 base at J, with 4 bases in the middle. CDR1 and CDR2 (germline): SGHVS, FQNEAQ. CDR3 length: 13 amino acids. The CDR3 region has the DNA TGTGCCAGCAGCTTAGGACAGAACACTGAAGCTTTCTTT. It codes for CASSLGQNTEAFF. Together with reference TRBV7-8 and TRBJ1-1, the CDR3 gives the full variable domain: GAGVSQSPRYKVAKRGQDVALRCDPISGHVSLFWYQQALGQGPEFLTYFQNEAQLDKSGLPSDRFFAERPEGSVSTLKIQRTQQEDSAVYLCASSLGQNTEAFFGQGTRLTVV.

The V call is TRBV19, the J call TRBJ2-1; TRBD2 matches at 9 bases. The J segment lost 4 bases and the V segment lost 3 bases, leaving 7 bases of the junction unmatched. The length of the CDR3 is 16 residues. The germline gives CDR1 LNHDA, CDR2 SQIVND (reference sequence). This CDR3 is CASSIATSGTYNEQFF. CDR3 coding DNA: TGTGCCAGTAGTATCGCGACTAGCGGAACATACAATGAGCAGTTCTTC. The complete variable domain, with remaining parts taken from reference TRBV19 and TRBJ2-1, reads DGGITQSPKYLFRKEGQNVTLSCEQNLNHDAMYWYRQDPGQGLRLIYYSQIVNDFQKGDIAEGYSVSREKKESFPLTVTSAQKNPTAFYLCASSIATSGTYNEQFFGPGTRLTVL.

The CDR3 loop is CASSLTGYNEQFF. The CDR3 bases are TGTGCCAGCAGTTTAACAGGCTACAATGAGCAGTTCTTC. V and J are TRBV28 and TRBJ2-1; tentative D call: TRBD1 (5 bases). Trimming removed 2 bases from V and 3 bases from J, with 5 bases in between. The CDR3 is 13 amino acids. Germline CDR1 and CDR2: MDHEN and SYDVKM.

V gene TRBV28 combines with J gene TRBJ2-3, with TRBD1 matching over 7 bases. CDR1 MDHEN and CDR2 SYDVKM come from the germline V gene. The ends lost 6 bases at V and 5 bases at J; junction bases unmatched: 5. This CDR3 has 13 residues. The CDR3 bases are TGTGCCAGCAGCCCGGGACAGCTAGATACGCAGTATTTT. Amino acids: CASSPGQLDTQYF. Full variable domain (missing parts from reference TRBV28 and TRBJ2-3): DVKVTQSSRYLVKRTGEKVFLECVQDMDHENMFWYRQDPGLGLRLIYFSYDVKMKEKGDIPEGYSVSREKKERFSLILESASTNQTSMYLCASSPGQLDTQYFGPGTRLTVL.

The count of this clone is one. The genes are TRBV2 and TRBJ1-1; 7 positions agree with TRBD1. The CDR3 is 13 amino acids. Germline loops: CDR1 SNHLY, CDR2 FYNNEI. The V gene end was trimmed by 6 bases and the J gene end by 0 bases; junction bases not matched to a gene: 1. The CDR3 DNA follows: TGTGCCAGCAGGGGACAGATGAACACTGAAGCTTTCTTT. Translating it yields CASRGQMNTEAFF. The entire variable domain, with the rest obtained from reference TRBV2 and TRBJ1-1, is as follows: EPEVTQTPSHQVTQMGQEVILRCVPISNHLYFYWYRQILGQKVEFLVSFYNNEISEKSEIFDDQFSVERPDGSNFTLKIRSTKLEDSAMYFCASRGQMNTEAFFGQGTRLTVV.

The genes are TRBV4-3 and TRBJ2-2; possible D gene TRBD1, 6 bases. This CDR3 spans 18 amino acids. Trimming left V 1 base short and J 0 bases short, with 15 bases between. Germline CDR1 LGHNA, CDR2 YSLEER. The DNA of the CDR3 is TGCGCCAGCAGCCAAGCCCAGGACAGTTCACCGAACACCGGGGAGCTGTTTTTT. Protein product: CASSQAQDSSPNTGELFF.

This chain links TRBV6-1 with TRBJ1-5, with a weak D call TRBD1 (5 bases). Trimming shortened V by 11 bases and J by 5 bases, and 16 bases separated the two germline ends. From germline, CDR1 is MNHNS and CDR2 SASEGT. The CDR3 consists of 13 residues. The chain's CDR3 is CAAQGIWDQPQHF. CDR3 DNA: TGTGCCGCCCAGGGTATTTGGGATCAGCCCCAGCATTTT.

This chain connects TRBV28 to TRBJ1-5; D unresolved. The V gene's germline CDR1 is MDHEN and CDR2 SYDVKM. V was shortened by 7 bases and J by 7 bases, with 11 bases between the two germline ends. The CDR3 loop spans 12 amino acids. The CDR3, as DNA: TGTGCCAGCATGGCGGGTAGGCAGCCCCAGCATTTT. Its protein is CASMAGRQPQHF.

The chain uses TRBV2 and TRBJ2-2; no firm D call. The CDR3 length is 14 residues. The V end was cut by 7 bases, the J end by 5 bases, with 14 bases between. CDR1 is SNHLY and CDR2 is FYNNEI in the germline V gene. The CDR3 coding sequence is TGTGCCAGCAAAAGTCTTTTCAAGACCGGGGAGCTGTTTTTT. Its protein is CASKSLFKTGELFF.

This rearrangement joins TRBV19 to TRBJ1-4; D is possibly TRBD1 (6 bases). CDR1 LNHDA and CDR2 SQIVND come from the germline V gene (reference sequence). The CDR3 length is 15 residues. The V and J ends lost 5 bases and 7 bases respectively, with 17 bases between them. CDR3 sequence reads: CASSVQGLTSEKLFF. The CDR3, as DNA: TGTGCCAGTAGTGTACAGGGTCTGACGAGTGAAAAACTGTTTTTT.

The rearrangement links TRBV18 to TRBJ1-1; 10 bases agree with TRBD1. V shed 4 bases, J shed 4 bases, and the junction held 6 bases outside the gene matches. There are 15 residues in the CDR3. CDR1 is KGHSH, CDR2 LQKENI, per germline. CDR3 region: CASSLSRTGGTEAFF. Written as DNA, the CDR3 is TGTGCCAGCTCACTGTCGCGGACAGGGGGCACTGAAGCTTTCTTT. Full variable domain (outside the CDR3, taken from reference TRBV18 and TRBJ1-1): NAGVMQNPRHLVRRRGQEARLRCSPMKGHSHVYWYRQLPEEGLKFMVYLQKENIIDESGMPKERFSAEFPKEGPSILRIQQVVRGDSAAYFCASSLSRTGGTEAFFGQGTRLTVV.

The CDR3 DNA sequence: TGTGCCAGCAGTGACCCGACAGGGGTTGAAAAACTGTTTTTT. This translates into CASSDPTGVEKLFF. The V and J genes are TRBV25-1 and TRBJ1-4; TRBD1 agrees at 8 bases. The junction had 4 bases not matched to a gene; V was cut back by 3 bases and J by 7 bases. CDR1 and CDR2 from the germline V gene are MGHDK and SYGVNS. The CDR3 spans 14 residues. Looking up the rest from reference TRBV25-1 and TRBJ1-4 gives the full variable domain: EADIYQTPRYLVIGTGKKITLECSQTMGHDKMYWYQQDPGMELHLIHYSYGVNSTEKGDLSSESTVSRIRTEHFPLTLESARPSHTSQYLCASSDPTGVEKLFFGSGTQLSVL.

The genes are TRBV19 and TRBJ1-4, with a weak D call TRBD1 (5 bases). CDR3 size: 10 residues. Trimming pared 9 bases from V and 8 bases from J, leaving 7 bases between. In germline, CDR1 is LNHDA, CDR2 SQIVND (reference sequence). The CDR3 loop is CARDIEKLFF. The CDR3, as DNA: TGTGCCAGGGACATCGAAAAACTGTTTTTT.

V usage is TRBV19 and J usage is TRBJ2-7; D might be TRBD1 or TRBD2, each matching 5 bases. The CDR3 runs to 12 residues. Trimming cost V 5 bases and J 7 bases, with 12 bases left between them. Germline values: CDR1 LNHDA, CDR2 SQIVND (reference sequence). CDR3 sequence (DNA): TGTGCCAGTAGTGAGGGGTGGGGAGAGCAGTACTTC. Protein product: CASSEGWGEQYF. The variable domain in full, with the rest retrieved from reference TRBV19 and TRBJ2-7, is DGGITQSPKYLFRKEGQNVTLSCEQNLNHDAMYWYRQDPGQGLRLIYYSQIVNDFQKGDIAEGYSVSREKKESFPLTVTSAQKNPTAFYLCASSEGWGEQYFGPGTRLTVT.

The rearrangement links TRBV7-2 to TRBJ2-1; the D gene is possibly TRBD2 (5 bases). Germline lookup yields CDR1 SGHTA and CDR2 FQGNSA. The ends were cut back, 2 bases at V and 7 bases at J, with 12 bases in the middle. There are 14 residues in the CDR3. CDR3 bases: TGTGCCAGCAGCTTAATGGGAGAACGAAATGAGCAGTTCTTC. Protein: CASSLMGERNEQFF.

J is TRBJ1-5 and V is TRBV19; a weak D match, TRBD1 (5 bases). V was shortened by 3 bases and J by 7 bases, with 10 bases between the two germline ends. Germline assignment: CDR1 LNHDA and CDR2 SQIVND (reference sequence). This CDR3 has 13 residues. CDR3 DNA sequence: TGTGCCAGTAGTATTTCGGGGGTACAGCCCCAGCATTTT. Protein: CASSISGVQPQHF.

The rearrangement joins TRBV29-1 to TRBJ2-1, with TRBD2 matching 8 bases. V lost 4 bases to trimming and J lost 6 bases; unmatched junction nucleotides: 14. Germline CDR1 SQVTM, CDR2 ANQGSEA. The CDR3 has 16 residues. The CDR3 is CSVGGEGSGRANEQFF. CDR3 nucleotides: TGCAGCGTTGGGGGGGAGGGAAGCGGGAGAGCCAATGAGCAGTTCTTC.